These 26 T cell receptor beta chains were sequenced from one sample in a study of human T cells and chemical hapten exposure. The sample's time point: patch test 2, 6 weeks after DPC sensitization. The treatment here: therapeutic diphenylcyclopropenone sensitization with weekly scalp DPC. MiXCR, applied by TCRdb to the RACE reads, yields one record per CDR3 protein. The sample shows 35,000 to 45,000 distinct CDR3 sequences, 8.9% of them seen only once. The sequencing here drew on whole blood, taken in connection with sensitization to the hapten diphenylcyclopropenone (DPC). The receptors here all came from a woman aged 40 to 50 with alopecia areata. Some clones in this sample may be carry-over from other donors' samples.

Ten or more counts support this clonotype. The chain employs TRBV29-1 and TRBJ1-3; 9 bases match TRBD1. Germline assignment: CDR1 SQVTM and CDR2 ANQGSEA. V was clipped by 6 bases and J by 4 bases; unmatched bases: 10. The CDR3 length is 15 residues. The CDR3 DNA reads as TGCAGCGTCAACCTGGGACAGGGCCCCGGAAACACCATATATTTT. Amino acids: CSVNLGQGPGNTIYF.

The chain employs TRBV20-1 and TRBJ2-2, with TRBD2 matching over 10 bases. V was pared by 0 bases and J by 3 bases, with 4 bases of the junction left unmatched. The CDR3 loop spans 16 amino acids. Per germline, CDR1 DFQATT and CDR2 SNEGSKA (reference sequence). This chain's CDR3 is CSARDHTSGDTGELFF. Written as DNA, the CDR3 is TGCAGTGCTAGAGATCATACTAGCGGGGACACCGGGGAGCTGTTTTTT.

CDR3 nucleotides: TGTGCCAGCAGCCAACGAGCCTACGAGCAGTACTTC. This encodes CASSQRAYEQYF. The chain joins TRBV28 to TRBJ2-7; no clear D gene. CDR1 is MDHEN and CDR2 is SYDVKM in the germline V gene. CDR3 size: 12 residues. Trimming took 6 bases from V and 2 from J, leaving 8 bases between them.

This clonotype was observed at least ten times. The V call is TRBV13, the J call TRBJ2-5, with 10 bases fitting TRBD1. Germline values: CDR1 PRHDT, CDR2 FYEKMQ (reference sequence). Trimming removed 5 bases from V and 1 base from J; junction bases left unmatched: 7. The CDR3 is 16 amino acids. DNA of the CDR3: TGTGCCAGCAGCCCCCCGGACAGGGGGGTCCAAGAGACCCAGTACTTC. Amino acid sequence: CASSPPDRGVQETQYF.

Many counts were recorded for this clonotype. V gene TRBV4-2 combines with J gene TRBJ2-7; D gene uncertain. V was shortened by 0 bases and J by 7 bases, with 16 bases between the two germline ends. The CDR3 has 15 residues. Germline V gene lookup returns CDR1 LGHNA and CDR2 YNFKEQ. The CDR3 sequence: CASSQDLAVAGEQYF. As DNA, the CDR3 is TGTGCCAGCAGCCAAGATCTCGCGGTAGCCGGGGAGCAGTACTTC.

In its sample, this clonotype was seen many times. This chain uses TRBV6-4 with TRBJ2-3; maybe TRBD2 (5 bases). The CDR3 loop spans 15 amino acids. Trimming removed 2 bases from V and 2 bases from J, with 11 bases in between. CDR1 and CDR2 (germline): MRHNA, SNTAGT. The CDR3: CASSDTRATTDTQYF. As DNA, the CDR3 is TGTGCCAGCAGTGACACGCGGGCCACCACAGATACGCAGTATTTT.

The chain combines TRBV7-2 with TRBJ2-7; D is unresolved. Germline V gives CDR1 SGHTA, CDR2 FQGNSA. The CDR3 consists of 13 residues. The V gene lost 5 bases and the J gene lost 8 bases, with 16 bases spanning the gap. DNA of the CDR3: TGTGCCAGCAGCCCTGGCTATGTTTCACAGCAGTACTTC. It encodes CASSPGYVSQQYF.

This clonotype appeared many times. The rearrangement joins TRBV4-2 to TRBJ2-7; the D is unclear. CDR1 LGHNA and CDR2 YNFKEQ come from the germline V gene. Deletions cut 0 bases from V and 0 bases from J, with 6 bases between. This CDR3 comprises 14 residues. CDR3 amino acids: CASSQDPSSYEQYF. CDR3 nucleotides: TGTGCCAGCAGCCAAGACCCCAGCTCCTACGAGCAGTACTTC.

This clonotype has just a few counts. This chain connects TRBV11-2 to TRBJ2-3; 10 nucleotides agree with TRBD2. The CDR3 consists of 15 residues. Unmatched junction bases numbered 1, after V lost 3 bases and J lost 1 base. Germline V CDR1 and CDR2: SGHAT, FQNNGV. The CDR3 sequence is CASSLLAGGTDTQYF. CDR3 DNA: TGTGCCAGCAGCTTGCTAGCGGGGGGCACAGATACGCAGTATTTT.

This clonotype was picked up many times. The chain couples TRBV12-3 or TRBV12-4 to TRBJ2-7, with D possibly matching TRBD2 (5 bases). The ends were cut back, 6 bases at V and 4 bases at J, with 16 bases in the middle. The CDR3 covers 14 residues. The CDR3 loop is CASSKLGIAYEQYF. Here the CDR3 DNA reads TGTGCCAGCAGCAAACTCGGGATCGCATACGAGCAGTACTTC.

The table lists this clonotype with many counts. V is TRBV7-9 and J is TRBJ1-1; D is unresolved. V lost 8 bases and J lost 1, with 17 bases in between. Germline V gene sequence: CDR1 SEHNR, CDR2 FQNEAQ (reference sequence). CDR3 length equals 15 residues. DNA of the CDR3: TGTGCCAGCTCAGGAGGTCCTTTGGAGAACACTGAAGCTTTCTTT. It encodes CASSGGPLENTEAFF.

This clonotype was seen at least ten times. This chain connects TRBV5-1 to TRBJ2-3; D perhaps matches TRBD2 (6 bases). V was cut by 1 base and J by 2 bases, with 8 bases left in between. Germline V lookup: CDR1 SGHRS, CDR2 YFSETQ. The CDR3 covers 14 residues. CDR3 bases: TGCGCCAGCAGCTTGACGGGGGTCACAGATACGCAGTATTTT. This codes for CASSLTGVTDTQYF.

This clonotype appeared many times. CDR3 amino acids: CASSMSGGQPQHF. The DNA of the CDR3 is TGTGCCAGTAGTATGTCAGGTGGGCAGCCCCAGCATTTT. The chain joins TRBV19 to TRBJ1-5; no definite D call. This CDR3 region has 13 residues. Germline CDR1 and CDR2: LNHDA and SQIVND (reference sequence). Trimming took 3 bases from V and 7 from J, leaving 10 bases between them.

For this clonotype: The junction departs from the called germline gene at one end, perhaps through a read error. The gene calls are TRBV29-1 and TRBJ1-5; D possibly corresponds to TRBD1 (5 bases). The CDR3 has 14 residues. Germline assignment: CDR1 SQVTM and CDR2 ANQGSEA. The CDR3 DNA reads as TGCAGCGCTGCCGGGGGACTCGACAATCAGCCCCAGCGTTTT. Translation: CSAAGGLDNQPQRF.

This clonotype has ten or more counts. The chain links TRBV30 to TRBJ2-7; D gene uncertain. V shed 1 base and J shed 2 bases, with 9 bases lying between them. The germline CDR1 and CDR2 sequences are GTSNPN and SVGIG (reference sequence). This CDR3 comprises 13 residues. CDR3 in DNA: TGTGCCTGGAGTGGGCTAGGAACCTACGAGCAGTACTTC. Translating it yields CAWSGLGTYEQYF.

A single count supports this clonotype. This sequence joins TRBV7-2 and TRBJ2-3; unclear D gene. Germline V gene sequence: CDR1 SGHTA, CDR2 FQGNSA. V was shortened by 2 bases and J by 2 bases, with 2 bases between the two germline ends. The CDR3 runs to 12 residues. The CDR3 spells CASSLSTDTQYF. In nucleotides, the CDR3 is TGTGCCAGCAGCTTATCCACAGATACGCAGTATTTT.

This clonotype was observed at least ten times. The chain carries TRBV2 and TRBJ2-7, with 8 nucleotides matching TRBD1. Looked up from germline, CDR1 is SNHLY and CDR2 is FYNNEI. The CDR3 is 15 residues long. Unmatched junction bases numbered 9, after V lost 8 bases and J lost 0 bases. The CDR3 DNA follows: TGTGCCAGCGAAAACCCGGGACAGGACTCCTACGAGCAGTACTTC. This encodes CASENPGQDSYEQYF.

This clonotype was detected ten times or more. The rearrangement links TRBV12-3 or TRBV12-4 to TRBJ2-6, with D perhaps matching TRBD1 (6 bases). The CDR3 covers 14 residues. V was pared by 6 bases and J by 4 bases, with 10 bases between. The CDR3 sequence is CASSRQEGANVLTF. The CDR3 region has the DNA TGTGCCAGCAGCCGACAGGAGGGGGCCAACGTCCTGACTTTC.

Ten or more counts support this clonotype. This chain joins TRBV9 and TRBJ2-3; TRBD1 is a possible D gene (7 bases). Trimming took 3 bases from V and 5 from J, leaving 13 bases between them. Germline values: CDR1 SGDLS, CDR2 YYNGEE. This CDR3 spans 14 amino acids. The CDR3 region is CASSGRAGGDTQYF. The CDR3 region has the DNA TGTGCCAGCAGCGGGAGGGCAGGGGGAGATACGCAGTATTTT.

Concerning this clonotype itself: Its ends do not fully match the called genes, so a read error is possible. The chain recombines TRBV5-5 with TRBJ2-3; no firm D call. The CDR3 has 14 residues. CDR1 is SGHKS, CDR2 YYEKEE, per germline (reference sequence). The CDR3 protein is CASCSYPLTDTQYF. The CDR3 nucleotides read TGTGCCAGCTGCAGTTACCCCCTCACAGATACGCAGTATTTC.

J is TRBJ1-2 and V is TRBV29-1; D is undetermined. The CDR3 sequence is 14 residues long. Germline assignment: CDR1 SQVTM and CDR2 ANQGSEA. V dropped 7 bases and J dropped 0 bases, with 15 bases sitting between them. This chain's CDR3 is CSAEEDGTNYGYTF. CDR3 nucleotide sequence: TGCAGCGCAGAAGAAGACGGAACTAACTATGGCTACACCTTC.

This clonotype showed up many times. This chain links TRBV28 with TRBJ1-2; no definite D call. V gave up 4 bases and J gave up 3 bases, with 3 bases separating them. This CDR3 region has 11 residues. Germline CDR1 reads MDHEN; CDR2 reads SYDVKM. The CDR3 here is CASSSDYGYTF. The CDR3 DNA reads TGTGCCAGCAGTTCCGACTATGGCTACACCTTC.

This clonotype has ten or more counts. The chain combines TRBV30 with TRBJ2-3, with TRBD2 matching 9 bases. The germline V gene has CDR1 GTSNPN and CDR2 SVGIG (reference sequence). With 0 bases clipped from V and 3 bases from J, the junction kept 4 bases outside the gene matches. This CDR3 region has 15 residues. CDR3 coding DNA: TGTGCCTGGAGTGTACTAGCGGGCGGGACAGATACGCAGTATTTT. This codes for CAWSVLAGGTDTQYF.

This clonotype was observed a few times. The chain is built from TRBV6-2 or TRBV6-3 and TRBJ1-1; D gene uncertain. The CDR3 covers 11 residues. CDR1 is MNHEY, CDR2 SVGEGT, per germline. Trimming took off 4 bases at V and 8 bases at J, with 8 bases between the two ends. The CDR3, as DNA: TGTGCCAGCAGTTGGGTAGGAGAAGCTTTCTTT. Its protein product is CASSWVGEAFF.

This clonotype has ten or more counts. The V call is TRBV5-1, the J call TRBJ2-2; 11 bases are shared with TRBD2. The V gene's germline CDR1 is SGHRS and CDR2 YFSETQ. The CDR3 is made up of 20 amino acids. V shed 0 bases and J 6 bases; nucleotides not matched to a gene: 16. CDR3 DNA: TGCGCCAGCAGCTTGGCCTCTCCTAGCGGGGGGCCTGGAGGCTCCGGGGAGCTGTTTTTT. It translates to CASSLASPSGGPGGSGELFF.

The rearrangement joins TRBV10-3 to TRBJ1-2; 8 nucleotides match TRBD1. Germline V gene lookup returns CDR1 ENHRY and CDR2 SYGVKD. Trimming at V came to 6 bases and at J to 4 bases, leaving 7 bases not matched to a gene. The CDR3 length is 14 residues. CDR3 coding DNA: TGTGCCATCAGGGGACAGGTTTCGAGCTATGGCTACACCTTC. This translates into CAIRGQVSSYGYTF.